The 15 T cell receptor beta chains presented below share a single source sample, sequenced in a study of PD-1 blockade in classical Hodgkin lymphoma (dated by TCRdb to 2018 to 2020). Libraries were built with the immunoSEQ multiplex PCR assay. What TCRdb holds here is the immuneACCESS table cut down to in-frame rearrangements. Part of the clones is not present; checked against another copy, under half of the missing clones reflect an unresolved V gene, and the others are unexplained. Here the sample has under 40,000 clones; around 76% occur a single time. The ten largest clones represent under 20% of the sample. The time point tag for this specimen amounts to: cycle 2 day 1 (C2D1) of nivolumab. All trial patients had relapsed after autologous stem cell transplantation, with cohorts A, B and C differing in prior brentuximab vedotin exposure. This material consisted of peripheral blood mononuclear cells (PBMCs), taken before the second cycle of nivolumab. The receptor source for this set is a human donor with classical Hodgkin lymphoma.

CDR3 nucleotide sequence: TGTGCCAGCAGCTTGGGCGCGGGGGGGTTCGAGCAGTACTTC. Protein sequence: CASSLGAGGFEQYF. The J gene is TRBJ2-7, the V gene TRBV5-6, with 9 bases fitting TRBD2. V trimming: 0 bases; J trimming: 6 bases; junction bases outside the gene matches: 4. The CDR3 covers 14 residues. Germline assignment: CDR1 SGHDT and CDR2 YYEEEE.

The chain recombines TRBV5-8 with TRBJ1-5; D might be TRBD1 (6 bases). CDR3 length: 15 amino acids. The V gene's germline CDR1 is SGHTS and CDR2 YDEGEE. V shed 0 bases and J shed 5 bases, with 12 bases lying between them. CDR3 residues: CASSLEQGGYQPQHF. DNA for the CDR3: TGTGCCAGCAGCTTGGAACAGGGCGGCTATCAGCCCCAGCATTTT.

The chain recombines TRBV5-6 with TRBJ1-2, with D hard to call. The CDR3 spans 13 residues. Germline V gene sequence: CDR1 SGHDT, CDR2 YYEEEE. Trimming stripped 5 bases from V and 0 bases from J, with 8 bases between. This chain's CDR3 is CASSLVANYGYTF. CDR3 nucleotides: TGTGCCAGCAGTTTAGTCGCTAACTATGGCTACACCTTC.

The gene calls are TRBV14 and TRBJ2-3; D is uncertain. The germline V and J ends were trimmed by 5 bases and 10 bases, with 16 bases remaining between them. The CDR3 loop spans 13 amino acids. From germline, CDR1 is SGHDN and CDR2 FVKESK. CDR3 nucleotide sequence: TGTGCCAGCAGCATGGTGGCCGTCCGATCGCAGTATTTT. Protein sequence: CASSMVAVRSQYF.

V gene TRBV29-1 combines with J gene TRBJ1-1, with TRBD1 identical over 7 bases. V lost 4 bases to trimming and J lost 5 bases; unmatched junction nucleotides: 1. The CDR3 runs 11 residues. The germline V gene has CDR1 SQVTM and CDR2 ANQGSEA. The CDR3 nucleotides are TGCAGCGTTGTCAGGGGGACTGAAGCTTTCTTT. This translates into CSVVRGTEAFF. Drawing the rest from reference TRBV29-1 and TRBJ1-1, the complete variable domain is SAVISQKPSRDICQRGTSLTIQCQVDSQVTMMFWYRQQPGQSLTLIATANQGSEATYESGFVIDKFPISRPNLTFSTLTVSNMSPEDSSIYLCSVVRGTEAFFGQGTRLTVV.

The CDR3 sequence is CASSPGLRGYEQYF. The CDR3 DNA reads as TGTGCCAGTAGCCCGGGACTTCGGGGCTACGAGCAGTACTTC. This sequence joins TRBV19 and TRBJ2-7; a possible D gene is TRBD2 (6 bases). Germline V gives CDR1 LNHDA, CDR2 SQIVND (reference sequence). V gave up 6 bases and J gave up 3 bases, with 15 bases separating them. The CDR3 is made up of 14 amino acids. The full variable domain, in which reference TRBV19 and TRBJ2-7 provide the parts outside the CDR3, is DGGITQSPKYLFRKEGQNVTLSCEQNLNHDAMYWYRQDPGQGLRLIYYSQIVNDFQKGDIAEGYSVSREKKESFPLTVTSAQKNPTAFYLCASSPGLRGYEQYFGPGTRLTVT.

This clone turned up a few times. The sample carries other DNA sequences with the same CDR3. The chain joins TRBV18 to TRBJ2-2; D not resolved. The CDR3 extends over 15 amino acids. V lost 3 bases to trimming and J lost 1 base, with 9 bases between them. CDR1 KGHSH and CDR2 LQKENI come from the germline V gene. CDR3 nucleotides: TGTGCCAGCTCACCCGACCGGAGGAACACCGGGGAGCTGTTTTTT. Protein sequence: CASSPDRRNTGELFF.

This chain connects TRBV18 to TRBJ1-1; 8 bases map to TRBD1. The length of the CDR3 is 15 residues. CDR1 is KGHSH, CDR2 LQKENI, per germline. Germline trimming cut 6 bases from V and 1 base from J; bases unmatched to any gene: 7. The CDR3 sequence is CASSPRGRGNTEAFF. CDR3 sequence (DNA): TGTGCCAGCTCGCCCAGGGGGCGGGGGAACACTGAAGCTTTCTTT.

The chain carries TRBV27 and TRBJ1-5; tentative D call: TRBD1 (6 bases). Germline loops: CDR1 MNHEY, CDR2 SMNVEV (reference sequence). Trimming shortened V by 0 bases and J by 2 bases, and 8 bases separated the two germline ends. CDR3 length: 15 residues. The CDR3 protein is CASSLSPGGNQPQHF. DNA of the CDR3: TGTGCCAGCAGTTTATCCCCAGGGGGCAATCAGCCCCAGCATTTT.

This chain links TRBV9 with TRBJ2-7; D gene unclear. The CDR3 contains 14 residues. Trimming stripped 0 bases from V and 6 bases from J, with 13 bases between. Germline CDR1 is SGDLS and CDR2 is YYNGEE. CDR3 in amino acids: CASSVGGAAGEQYF. Written as DNA, the CDR3 is TGTGCCAGCAGCGTAGGTGGAGCCGCCGGCGAGCAGTACTTC.

V and J are TRBV5-4 and TRBJ2-5; tentatively, D is TRBD1 (8 bases). Looked up from germline, CDR1 is SGHNT and CDR2 is YYREEE (reference sequence). The CDR3 runs 15 residues. Trimming cost V 2 bases and J 7 bases, with 18 bases left between them. The CDR3 nucleotides read TGTGCCAGCAGCTTACGTTTGACAGGGGAGGGGACCCAGTACTTC. Protein: CASSLRLTGEGTQYF.

This clone has only a few counts. The chain couples TRBV2 to TRBJ2-7, with D tentatively TRBD1 or TRBD2 (5 bases each). The CDR3 length is 13 residues. Germline CDR1 and CDR2: SNHLY and FYNNEI. Trimming cost V 10 bases and J 6 bases, with 19 bases left between them. This CDR3 reads CATSGTAAPEQYF. CDR3 nucleotides: TGTGCCACCTCCGGGACCGCGGCACCCGAGCAGTACTTC.

The chain employs TRBV30 and TRBJ1-4; D is unclear. The ends were cut back, 3 bases at V and 6 bases at J, with 14 bases in the middle. The V gene's germline CDR1 is GTSNPN and CDR2 SVGIG (reference sequence). CDR3 length: 14 residues. The CDR3 reads CAWRIMAPHEKLFF. Written as DNA, the CDR3 is TGTGCCTGGAGGATCATGGCACCGCATGAAAAACTGTTTTTT. Full variable domain (outside the CDR3, taken from reference TRBV30 and TRBJ1-4): SQTIHQWPATLVQPVGSPLSLECTVEGTSNPNLYWYRQAAGRGLQLLFYSVGIGQISSEVPQNLSASRPQDRQFILSSKKLLLSDSGFYLCAWRIMAPHEKLFFGSGTQLSVL.

The rearrangement links TRBV9 to TRBJ1-4; 7 bases are a match to TRBD1. The CDR3 sequence is 15 residues long. Germline V gene lookup returns CDR1 SGDLS and CDR2 YYNGEE. Trimming at V came to 4 bases and at J to 8 bases, leaving 11 bases not matched to a gene. The CDR3 is CASSSRTGTAEKLFF. CDR3 DNA sequence: TGTGCCAGCAGCTCACGTACCGGGACAGCCGAAAAACTGTTTTTT.

The J gene is TRBJ2-7, the V gene TRBV6-5; 7 bases match TRBD1. The CDR3 consists of 15 residues. CDR1 MNHEY and CDR2 SVGAGI come from the germline V gene. Germline trimming cut 6 bases from V and 0 bases from J; bases unmatched to any gene: 8. Here the CDR3 reads CASRLGQMSSYEQYF. CDR3 sequence (DNA): TGTGCCAGCAGACTGGGACAGATGAGCTCCTACGAGCAGTACTTC.